These 9 T cell receptor beta chains were sequenced from one sample in a study of tumor-infiltrating lymphocytes in primary liver carcinoma. The researchers produced TCR beta cDNA from 400 to 650 ng total RNA with a constant-region primer. Three nested multiplex PCR rounds, a slightly modified ARM-PCR method, built the TCR beta libraries. Use of TRBV1-TRBV30 forward primers with a C-beta reverse primer characterized the first two PCR rounds, which lasted around 10 cycles each. Each CDR3 protein gets one entry after TCRdb re-called the multiplex PCR reads with MiXCR. The sample consists of 100,000 to 150,000 distinct CDR3 sequences, 64% of them appearing once. Unsorted bulk tissue, about 18-32 mg of it, served as the source for co-extraction of RNA and DNA. The material sequenced was liver tumor tissue from sampling region 3. Subset defined: tumor region T3, left-lateral pole. These receptors originate from a woman aged 60-75 years with primary liver carcinoma and hepatitis B virus infection.

There are a few counts of this clonotype. Without the conserved terminal phenylalanine or tryptophan, this CDR3 likely stems from a read error. The chain has TRBV6-5 and TRBJ1-6; TRBD1 matches at 8 bases. Germline-derived CDR1 and CDR2 are MNHEY and SVGAGI. There are 17 residues in the CDR3. The J segment lost 1 base and the V segment lost 5 bases, leaving 7 bases of the junction unmatched. The CDR3 region is CASSHRQGWSYNSPLHL. The CDR3 region has the DNA TGTGCCAGCAGTCACCGACAGGGGTGGTCCTATAATTCACCCCTCCACCTT.

For this clonotype: This may be a read error, as it is one base from a much larger clone. V usage is TRBV28 and J usage is TRBJ2-3; 7 positions match TRBD2. The germline V gene encodes CDR1 MDHEN and CDR2 SYDVKM. The CDR3 extends over 13 amino acids. The CDR3 region is CASSPTSIDTQYF. DNA for the CDR3: TGTGCCAGCAGCCCGACTAGCATAGATACGCAGTATTTT.

Details on this clonotype: The final CDR3 position lacks the conserved phenylalanine or tryptophan, pointing to a likely read error. The rearrangement links TRBV28 to TRBJ2-7; D possibly corresponds to TRBD1 (5 bases). Germline CDR1 and CDR2: MDHEN and SYDVKM. V lost 5 bases, J lost 7 bases, and 9 bases lay in between. CDR3 length: 11 residues. This CDR3 reads CASSGAREQYL. The CDR3 DNA reads as TGTGCCAGCAGTGGGGCTAGGGAGCAGTACCTC.

The table lists this clonotype with a count of one. The DNA is omitted, as the CDR3 cannot be located on it reliably, and the CDR3 follows TCRdb's listing. The chain combines TRBV28 with TRBJ1-3; no DNA check was done on the table's D call, TRBD1. Per germline, CDR1 MDHEN and CDR2 SYDVKM. The CDR3 numbers 14 amino acids, ends counted. The CDR3: CASSLVGAGNTVYF.

This clonotype was detected a few times. This sequence may be a read error, since a much larger clone differs from it by one base. The V call is TRBV29-1, the J call TRBJ1-3; no reliable D call. The V gene's germline CDR1 is SQVTM and CDR2 ANQGSEA. CDR3 length: 13 residues. V was cut by 4 bases and J by 3 bases, with 10 bases left in between. The CDR3 region has the DNA TGCAGCGTTGGACACAGCTTTGGAAACACCATATATTTT. Translated: CSVGHSFGNTIYF.

The rearrangement links TRBV5-1 to TRBJ1-4, with no clear D. The CDR3 spans 16 residues. The germline V and J ends were trimmed by 2 bases and 0 bases, with 11 bases remaining between them. In germline, CDR1 is SGHRS, CDR2 YFSETQ. The CDR3 loop reads CASSLRVGATNEKLFF. CDR3 nucleotides: TGCGCCAGCAGCTTACGGGTCGGGGCAACTAATGAAAAACTGTTTTTT.

The sample holds one count of this clonotype. V and J are TRBV29-1 and TRBJ2-7; 8 bases agree with TRBD2. The CDR3 is 16 residues long. Germline-derived CDR1 and CDR2 are SQVTM and ANQGSEA. Trimming at V came to 5 bases and at J to 12 bases, leaving 24 bases not matched to a gene. The CDR3 spells CSVSQPSGRSLYKRYF. In nucleotides, the CDR3 is TGCAGCGTTAGTCAGCCTAGCGGGCGATCCCTTTACAAGCGGTACTTC.

This clonotype was counted at least ten times. The genes are TRBV7-9 and TRBJ1-4; no definite D call. The CDR3 totals 15 residues. CDR1 SEHNR and CDR2 FQNEAQ come from the germline V gene (reference sequence). Trimming removed 1 base at V and 4 bases at J, with 10 bases between. In nucleotides, the CDR3 is TGTGCCAGCAGCTTAGATTTCGCCGTTAATGAAAAACTGTTTTTT. Translated: CASSLDFAVNEKLFF.

Concerning this clonotype: It is likely a read error, because the conserved phenylalanine at the end of the CDR3 is missing. CDR3 sequence (DNA): TGTGCCATCAGCTCAACAGCCGGGACAGGGGGCACCGATACGCAGTATTCT. Encoded protein: CAISSTAGTGGTDTQYS. V usage is TRBV10-3 and J usage is TRBJ2-3, with 12 bases fitting TRBD1. Germline loops: CDR1 ENHRY, CDR2 SYGVKD. The CDR3 has 17 amino acids.